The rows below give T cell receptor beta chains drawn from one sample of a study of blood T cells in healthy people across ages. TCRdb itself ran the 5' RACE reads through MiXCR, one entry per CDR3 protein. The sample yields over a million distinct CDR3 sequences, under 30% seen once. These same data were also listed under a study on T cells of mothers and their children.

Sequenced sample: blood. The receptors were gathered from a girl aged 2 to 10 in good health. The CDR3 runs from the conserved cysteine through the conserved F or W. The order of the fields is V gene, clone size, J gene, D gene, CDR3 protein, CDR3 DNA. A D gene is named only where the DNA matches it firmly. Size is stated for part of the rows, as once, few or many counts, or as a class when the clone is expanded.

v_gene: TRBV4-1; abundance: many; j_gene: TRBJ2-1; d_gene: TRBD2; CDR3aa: CASSQDHLAVPDEQFF; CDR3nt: TGCGCCAGCAGCCAAGATCACCTAGCGGTACCCGATGAGCAGTTCTTC
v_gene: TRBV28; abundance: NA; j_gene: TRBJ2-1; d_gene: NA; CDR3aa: CASKPPYNEQFF; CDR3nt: TGTGCCAGCAAACCCCCCTACAATGAGCAGTTCTTC
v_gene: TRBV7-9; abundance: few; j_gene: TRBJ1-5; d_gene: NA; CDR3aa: CANSLDSHNQPQHF; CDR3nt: TGTGCCAACAGCTTAGACAGCCACAATCAGCCCCAGCATTTT
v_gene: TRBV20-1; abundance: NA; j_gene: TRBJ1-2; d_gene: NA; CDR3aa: CSAWRASNYGYTF; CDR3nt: TGCAGTGCTTGGAGGGCTTCTAACTATGGCTACACCTTC
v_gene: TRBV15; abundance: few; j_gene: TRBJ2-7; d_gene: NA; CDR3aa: CATSRQEGDYEQYF; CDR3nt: TGTGCCACCAGCAGGCAAGAGGGGGACTACGAGCAGTACTTC
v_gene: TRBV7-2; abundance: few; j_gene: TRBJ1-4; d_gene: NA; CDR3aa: CASSDPNEKLFF; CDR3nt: TGTGCCAGCAGCGACCCTAATGAAAAACTGTTTTTT
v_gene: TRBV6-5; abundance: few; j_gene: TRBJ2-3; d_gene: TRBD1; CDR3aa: CASSLGTVPDTQYF; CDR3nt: TGTGCCAGCAGTCTTGGGACAGTCCCAGATACGCAGTATTTT
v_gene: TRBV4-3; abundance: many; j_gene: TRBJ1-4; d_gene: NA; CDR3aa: CASSQDSREKLFF; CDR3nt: TGCGCCAGCAGCCAAGATTCCAGAGAAAAACTGTTTTTT
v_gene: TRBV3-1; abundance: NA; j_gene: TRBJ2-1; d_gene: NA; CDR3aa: CASSQVSSGVYNEQFF; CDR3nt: TGTGCCAGCAGCCAAGTCAGTTCAGGGGTCTACAATGAGCAGTTCTTC
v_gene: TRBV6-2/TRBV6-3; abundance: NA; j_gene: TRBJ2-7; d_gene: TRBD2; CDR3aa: CASILTSGAYEQYF; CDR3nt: TGTGCCAGCATTCTGACTAGCGGGGCCTACGAGCAGTACTTC
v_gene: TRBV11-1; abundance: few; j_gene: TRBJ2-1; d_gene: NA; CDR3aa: CASSQRLDSYNEQFF; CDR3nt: TGTGCCAGCAGCCAGCGGCTCGACTCCTACAATGAGCAGTTCTTC
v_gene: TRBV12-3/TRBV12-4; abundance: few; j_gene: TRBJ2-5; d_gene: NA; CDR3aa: CASSDSRLGPIIQETQYF; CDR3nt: TGTGCCAGCAGTGACTCGAGGTTAGGACCGATAATCCAAGAGACCCAGTACTTC
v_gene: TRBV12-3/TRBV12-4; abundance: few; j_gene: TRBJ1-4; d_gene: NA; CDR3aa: CASTHPGTHEKLFF; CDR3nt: TGTGCCAGCACCCATCCCGGGACACACGAAAAACTGTTTTTT
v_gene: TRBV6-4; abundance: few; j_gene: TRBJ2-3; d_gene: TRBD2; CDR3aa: CASSIAGDTDTQYF; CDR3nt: TGTGCCAGCAGCATAGCGGGAGACACAGATACGCAGTATTTT
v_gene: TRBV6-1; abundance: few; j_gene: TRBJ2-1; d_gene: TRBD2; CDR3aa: CASKSGGLSYNEQFF; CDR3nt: TGTGCCAGCAAAAGCGGGGGTCTCTCCTACAATGAGCAGTTCTTC
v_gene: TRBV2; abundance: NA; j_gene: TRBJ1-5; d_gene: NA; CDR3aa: CASSEPPRPQHF; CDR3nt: TGTGCCAGCAGCGAACCTCCGCGGCCCCAGCATTTT
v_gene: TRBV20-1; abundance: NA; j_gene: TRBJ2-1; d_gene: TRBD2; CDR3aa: CSARPSGRAYNEQFF; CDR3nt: TGCAGTGCTAGGCCTAGCGGGAGGGCCTACAATGAGCAGTTCTTC
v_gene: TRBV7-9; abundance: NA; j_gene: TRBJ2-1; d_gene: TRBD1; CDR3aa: CASIWTGLDEQFF; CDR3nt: TGTGCCAGCATATGGACAGGGCTCGATGAGCAGTTCTTC
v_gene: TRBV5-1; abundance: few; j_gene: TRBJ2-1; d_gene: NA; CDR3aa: CASSPFGQKEQFF; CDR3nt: TGCGCCAGCAGCCCATTCGGGCAGAAAGAGCAGTTCTTC
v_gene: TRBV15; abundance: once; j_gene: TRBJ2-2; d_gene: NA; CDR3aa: CATSRVGEGTGELFF; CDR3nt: TGTGCCACCAGCAGAGTAGGGGAAGGGACCGGGGAGCTGTTTTTT
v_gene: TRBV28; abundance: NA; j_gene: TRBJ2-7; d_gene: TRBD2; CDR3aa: CTSSPGLAGSRPYEQYF; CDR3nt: TGTACCAGCAGCCCGGGACTAGCGGGATCCCGCCCCTACGAGCAGTACTTC
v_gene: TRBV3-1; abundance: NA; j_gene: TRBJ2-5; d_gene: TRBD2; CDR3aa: CASSQELAGAYGETQYF; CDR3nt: TGTGCCAGCAGCCAAGAGCTAGCGGGGGCTTACGGGGAGACCCAGTACTTC
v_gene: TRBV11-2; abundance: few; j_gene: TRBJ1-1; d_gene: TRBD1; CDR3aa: CASSPVAGGNEAFF; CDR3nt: TGTGCCAGCAGCCCAGTGGCAGGGGGCAATGAAGCTTTCTTT
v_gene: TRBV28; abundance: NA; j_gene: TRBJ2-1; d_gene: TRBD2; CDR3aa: CASSHGTSGRNEQFF; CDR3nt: TGTGCCAGCAGTCATGGGACTAGCGGGAGAAATGAGCAGTTCTTC
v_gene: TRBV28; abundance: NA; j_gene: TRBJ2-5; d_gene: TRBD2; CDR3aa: CASSSALAGLQETQYF; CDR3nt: TGTGCCAGCAGCTCAGCTCTAGCGGGGCTACAAGAGACCCAGTACTTC
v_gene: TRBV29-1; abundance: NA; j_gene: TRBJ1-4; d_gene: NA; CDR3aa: CSVQGQSNEKLFF; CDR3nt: TGCAGCGTTCAAGGACAGTCTAATGAAAAACTGTTTTTT
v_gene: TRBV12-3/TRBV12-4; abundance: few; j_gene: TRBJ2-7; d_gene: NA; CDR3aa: CASSDRDYEQYF; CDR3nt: TGTGCCAGCAGTGACCGGGACTACGAGCAGTACTTC
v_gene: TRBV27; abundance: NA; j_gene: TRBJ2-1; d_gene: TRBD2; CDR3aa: CASSPSTFIGLALNEQFF; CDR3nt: TGTGCCAGCAGTCCAAGCACATTCATAGGACTAGCGCTTAATGAGCAGTTCTTC
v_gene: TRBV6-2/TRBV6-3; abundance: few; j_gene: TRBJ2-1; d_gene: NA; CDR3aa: CASSPALGPTYNEQFF; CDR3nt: TGTGCCAGCAGTCCAGCACTGGGACCCACCTACAATGAGCAGTTCTTC
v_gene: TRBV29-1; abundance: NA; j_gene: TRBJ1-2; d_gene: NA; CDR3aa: CSVEDQGSTYGYTF; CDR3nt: TGCAGCGTTGAAGATCAGGGCAGCACCTATGGCTACACCTTC
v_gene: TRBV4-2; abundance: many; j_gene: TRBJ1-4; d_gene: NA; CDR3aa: CASSLGPTQEKLFF; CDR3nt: TGTGCCAGCAGCCTGGGACCCACACAAGAAAAACTGTTTTTT
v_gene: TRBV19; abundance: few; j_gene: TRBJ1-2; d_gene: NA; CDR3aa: CASMEGGYGYTF; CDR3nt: TGTGCCAGTATGGAGGGGGGCTATGGCTACACCTTC
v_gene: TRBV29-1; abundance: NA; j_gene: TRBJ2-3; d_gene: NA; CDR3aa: CSVEMVEDELYTQYF; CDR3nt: TGCAGCGTTGAGATGGTAGAGGATGAGCTTTATACGCAGTATTTT
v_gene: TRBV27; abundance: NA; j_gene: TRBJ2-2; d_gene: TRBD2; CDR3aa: CASSLLAGGPTGELFF; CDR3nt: TGTGCCAGCAGTTTATTAGCGGGAGGGCCCACCGGGGAGCTGTTTTTT
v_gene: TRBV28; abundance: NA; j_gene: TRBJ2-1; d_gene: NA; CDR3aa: CASSARTLQGGNEQFF; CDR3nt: TGTGCCAGCAGTGCCCGGACACTGCAGGGTGGCAATGAGCAGTTCTTC
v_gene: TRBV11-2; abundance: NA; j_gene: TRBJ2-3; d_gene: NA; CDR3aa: CASTTRGGSETTQYF; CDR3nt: TGTGCCAGCACCACAAGGGGGGGGAGTGAGACTACGCAGTATTTT
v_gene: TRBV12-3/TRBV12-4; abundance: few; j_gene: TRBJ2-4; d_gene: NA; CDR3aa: CASSLYLGGLDTQYF; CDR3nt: TGTGCCAGCAGTTTGTATCTGGGGGGGCTGGACACTCAGTACTTC
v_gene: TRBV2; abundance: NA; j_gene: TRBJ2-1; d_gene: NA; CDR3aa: CASSGTAGTYNEQFF; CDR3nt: TGTGCCAGCAGCGGGACGGCGGGAACGTACAATGAGCAGTTCTTC
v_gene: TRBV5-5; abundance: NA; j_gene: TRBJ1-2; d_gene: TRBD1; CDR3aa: CVSSLDRGPFYGYTF; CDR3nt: TGTGTCAGCAGCTTAGACAGGGGGCCCTTCTATGGCTACACCTTC
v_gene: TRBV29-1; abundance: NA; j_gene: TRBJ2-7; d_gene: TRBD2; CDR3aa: CSVLGGSGSYEQYF; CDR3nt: TGCAGCGTCCTAGGCGGGAGCGGGTCCTACGAGCAGTACTTC